The sequence of this T cell receptor (beta chain) was determined in a study of T-cell reconstitution after alpha-beta-depleted transplantation in children. General study results and limits: At one year after transplant, newly produced T cells mostly accounted for T-cell counts and diversity. From surviving recipient T cells and thymic progenitors came the high day-60 TCRbeta diversity observed in some patients. Alpha-beta T cells about two months after transplant reportedly derived from several hundred expanded graft clones.

The library targeted TCRbeta and was prepared with unique molecular identifiers. TCRdb fed the PCR reads into MiXCR, producing one record per CDR3 protein. The profile covers 530,000 or so distinct CDR3 sequences, with 20% to 30% appearing a single time and approximately 39% taken by the ten largest. The CDR3 length is 17 residues. Germline V gene sequence: CDR1 MNHNS, CDR2 SASEGT. Germline trimming cut 1 base from V and 2 bases from J; bases unmatched to any gene: 5. Concerning this clonotype itself: The antigen is undetermined.

The chain is built from TRBV6-1 and TRBJ2-5; 12 nucleotides line up with TRBD2. The clonotype was recovered from a boy under three years old with Wiskott-Aldrich syndrome, due to receive a stem cell transplant. This specimen was PBMCs, taken before TCRalphabeta/CD19-depleted stem cell transplant. The CDR3 loop reads CASSEESSGRGQETQYF. The CDR3 coding sequence is TGTGCCAGCAGTGAAGAATCTAGCGGGAGGGGACAAGAGACCCAGTACTTC.